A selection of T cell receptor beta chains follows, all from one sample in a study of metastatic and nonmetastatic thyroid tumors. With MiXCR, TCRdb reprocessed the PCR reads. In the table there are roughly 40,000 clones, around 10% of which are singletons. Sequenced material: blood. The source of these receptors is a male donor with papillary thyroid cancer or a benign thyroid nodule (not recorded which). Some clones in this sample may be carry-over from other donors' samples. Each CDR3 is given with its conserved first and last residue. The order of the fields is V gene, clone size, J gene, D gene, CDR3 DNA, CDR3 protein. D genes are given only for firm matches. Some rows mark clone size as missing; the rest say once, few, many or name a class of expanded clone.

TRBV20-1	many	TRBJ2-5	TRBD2	TGCAGTGTCCGAGGACTAGCGGGAAGGGAGACCCAGTACTTC	CSVRGLAGRETQYF
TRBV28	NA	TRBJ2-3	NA	TGTGCCAGCACTCCCCGTGCCTCCGGACCCTTGTACTATACGCAGTATTTT	CASTPRASGPLYYTQYF
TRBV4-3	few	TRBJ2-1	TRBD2	TGCGCCAGCAGCCAAGAACCGGGAGGCTACAATGATCAGTTCTTC	CASSQEPGGYNDQFF
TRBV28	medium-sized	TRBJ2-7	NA	TGTGCCAGCAGTCTTACGACGGATACCCTCTACGAGCAGTACTTC	CASSLTTDTLYEQYF
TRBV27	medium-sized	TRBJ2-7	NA	TGTGCCAGCAGTCCATACTACGAGCAGTACTTC	CASSPYYEQYF
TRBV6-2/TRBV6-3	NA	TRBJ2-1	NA	TGTGTCAGCAGCTCCCCCCTGTGGGGAAATGAGCAGTTCTTC	CVSSSPLWGNEQFF
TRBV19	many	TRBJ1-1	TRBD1	TGTGCCAGTAGGGCTGACAGGGAAGGGAGCACTGAAGCTTTCTTT	CASRADREGSTEAFF
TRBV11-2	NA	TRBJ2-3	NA	TGTGCCAGCAGCTTAGGCCCTCCAGATACGCAGTATTTT	CASSLGPPDTQYF
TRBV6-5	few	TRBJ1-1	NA	TGTGCCAGCTACCCTCGTGGCGGGAAAACTGAAGCTTTCTTT	CASYPRGGKTEAFF
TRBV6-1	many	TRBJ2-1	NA	TGTGCCAGCCTGGATGGGGGAACCTACAATGAGCAGTTCTTC	CASLDGGTYNEQFF
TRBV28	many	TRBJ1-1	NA	TGTGCCAGCAGACTCGGTGGACACCTGAACACTGAAGCTTTCTTT	CASRLGGHLNTEAFF
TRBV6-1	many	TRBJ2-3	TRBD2	TGTGCCAGCAGTGACGGGACTAGAGGTTTAACTTTGGATACGCAGTATTTT	CASSDGTRGLTLDTQYF
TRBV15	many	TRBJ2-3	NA	TGTGCCACCAGCACTTCCGGGGTTAGGGGTACGCAGTATTTT	CATSTSGVRGTQYF
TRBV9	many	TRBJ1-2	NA	TGTGCCAGCAGCGTAGCGGTGGCAGGGGAAAAAGGCTACACCTTC	CASSVAVAGEKGYTF
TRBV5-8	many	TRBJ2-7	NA	TGTGCCAGCAGACAAGGGGCCCACGAGCAGTACTTC	CASRQGAHEQYF
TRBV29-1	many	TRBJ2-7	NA	TGCAGCGTTTTATGGGGGAACGAGCAGTACTTC	CSVLWGNEQYF
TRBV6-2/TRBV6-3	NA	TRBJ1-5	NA	TGTGCAGATGCTGGGGGATATAGCAATCAGCCCCAGCATTTT	CADAGGYSNQPQHF
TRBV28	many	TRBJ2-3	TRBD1	TGTGCCAGCAGTTTACCCGGGACAGGGTCCACAGATACGCAGTATTTT	CASSLPGTGSTDTQYF
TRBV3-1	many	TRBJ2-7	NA	TGTGCCAGCAGCCAAGAAGGCGAGGCCGAGCAGTACTTC	CASSQEGEAEQYF
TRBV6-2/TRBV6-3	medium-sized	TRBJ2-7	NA	TGTGCCAGCAGAACCGTCTCCTACGAGCAGTACTTC	CASRTVSYEQYF
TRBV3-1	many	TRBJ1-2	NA	TGTGCCAGCAGCCAAGAAGGGGCGGGGGGCTACACCTTC	CASSQEGAGGYTF
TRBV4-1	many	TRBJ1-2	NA	TGCGCCAGCAGCCAAGAGGGGGCGGGGGAAGTCTCTGGCTACACCTTC	CASSQEGAGEVSGYTF
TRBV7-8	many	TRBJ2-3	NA	TGTGCCAGCAGCTTAGGTATTCTCCCTGATACGCAGTATTTT	CASSLGILPDTQYF
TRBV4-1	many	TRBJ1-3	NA	TGCGCCAGCAGCCAAGATCCCCAGGGTCCTGGAAACACCATATATTTT	CASSQDPQGPGNTIYF
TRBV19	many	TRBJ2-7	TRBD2	TGTGCCAGTAGTATCCAAGCGGGAGGGCGGTACGAGCAGTACTTC	CASSIQAGGRYEQYF
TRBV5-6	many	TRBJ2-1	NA	TGTGCCAGCAGCTTGGATGCAGTTACCTACAATGAGCAGTTCTTC	CASSLDAVTYNEQFF
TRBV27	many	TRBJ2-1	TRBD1	TGTGCCAGCAGTTTTTATTGGGGACAGGGTTTGTTCTTC	CASSFYWGQGLFF
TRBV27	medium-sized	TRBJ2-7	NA	TGTGCCAGCAGTCCCCAGGCCGATTCATACGAGCAGTACTTC	CASSPQADSYEQYF
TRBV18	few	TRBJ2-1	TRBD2	TGTGCCAGCTCACCCGACCGGGACTACTTCAATGAGCAGTTCTTC	CASSPDRDYFNEQFF
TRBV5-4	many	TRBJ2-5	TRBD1	TGTGCCAGCAGCTCGGGGGTCCGGACAGGGCGAGAGACCCAGTACTTC	CASSSGVRTGRETQYF